Following are 18 T cell receptor beta chains from one sample sequenced in a study of blood T cell repertoires in COVID-19. The data were produced by immunoSEQ multiplex PCR, yet TCRdb's version contains in-frame clones alone and is incomplete. The sample lists roughly 90,000 clones, almost 90% seen once, with approximately 1.5% in the top ten. Sequencing used peripheral blood. These receptors all come from a human donor with active COVID-19. The donor label of this sample is uncertain.

The CDR3 DNA is TGTGCCAGCAGCTTAGGGGGGACAGGGAGACGCTATGGCTACACCTTC. It encodes CASSLGGTGRRYGYTF. The J gene is TRBJ1-2, the V gene TRBV7-2; TRBD1 matches 9 bases. Losses at the gene ends were 1 base for V and 4 bases for J; bases not matched to a gene: 7. This CDR3 comprises 16 residues. Germline lookup yields CDR1 SGHTA and CDR2 FQGNSA.

The rearrangement joins TRBV5-1 to TRBJ2-2, with 8 nucleotides matching TRBD2. The V segment lost 1 base and the J segment 2 bases; nucleotides outside the gene matches: 1. This CDR3 has 15 residues. Germline V lookup: CDR1 SGHRS, CDR2 YFSETQ. DNA of the CDR3: TGCGCCAGCAGCTTGCGGACTAGCAACACCGGGGAGCTGTTTTTT. It encodes CASSLRTSNTGELFF.

The CDR3 DNA sequence: TGTGCCAGCAGCGTAGGTTCTCAGGGGGCTAGGACAGATACGCAGTATTTT. Amino acid sequence: CASSVGSQGARTDTQYF. V is TRBV9 and J is TRBJ2-3; TRBD1 agrees at 8 bases. Trimming took 0 bases from V and 3 from J; bases not matched to a gene: 9. The CDR3 extends over 17 amino acids. Germline-derived CDR1 and CDR2 are SGDLS and YYNGEE.

The chain has TRBV6-5 and TRBJ2-7; no clear D. Germline V CDR1 and CDR2: MNHEY, SVGAGI. The CDR3 totals 14 residues. The V and J ends lost 0 bases and 0 bases respectively, with 6 bases between them. The CDR3 here is CASSYSYSSYEQYF. For the CDR3, the DNA is TGTGCCAGCAGTTACTCTTACAGCTCCTACGAGCAGTACTTC.

The chain has TRBV6-2 or TRBV6-3 and TRBJ2-5, with 10 bases fitting TRBD1. The CDR3 has 15 residues. Germline V gene lookup returns CDR1 MNHEY and CDR2 SVGEGT. Trimming removed 6 bases from V and 5 bases from J; junction bases left unmatched: 9. The CDR3 loop is CASSLGTGAGETQYF. The CDR3 coding sequence is TGTGCCAGCAGCCTAGGGACAGGGGCAGGGGAGACCCAGTACTTC.

This chain connects TRBV4-3 to TRBJ1-3; D is unclear. Germline V gene sequence: CDR1 LGHNA, CDR2 YSLEER. The CDR3 contains 15 residues. V was trimmed by 2 bases and J by 0 bases, leaving 8 bases between them. In DNA form, the CDR3 reads TGCGCCAGCAGCCAAATGACGGGCTCTGGAAACACCATATATTTT. This gives the protein CASSQMTGSGNTIYF.

V and J are TRBV4-3 and TRBJ2-1, with 7 bases identical to TRBD2. Germline V gene data show CDR1 as LGHNA and CDR2 as YSLEER. The J segment lost 6 bases and the V segment lost 4 bases, leaving 9 bases of the junction unmatched. This CDR3 has 15 amino acids. For the CDR3, the DNA is TGCGCCAGCAGCCCCTCTCAGGCGGGGGTCAATGAGCAGTTCTTC. Its translation: CASSPSQAGVNEQFF.

The chain recombines TRBV9 with TRBJ2-2, with 7 bases aligning to TRBD1. The CDR3 contains 16 residues. The trim removed 4 bases at V and 2 bases at J, leaving 8 bases unmatched. The germline gives CDR1 SGDLS, CDR2 YYNGEE. The CDR3 loop is CASSTRQGPNTGELFF. As DNA, the CDR3 is TGTGCCAGCAGCACCCGACAGGGCCCTAACACCGGGGAGCTGTTTTTT.

Only a few counts were recorded for this clone. The sample has other DNA sequences that encode this CDR3 too. The chain carries TRBV7-9 and TRBJ2-1; TRBD2 aligns across 9 bases. The trim removed 1 base at V and 7 bases at J, leaving 5 bases unmatched. CDR1 is SEHNR and CDR2 is FQNEAQ in the germline V gene (reference sequence). The CDR3 totals 15 residues. CDR3 sequence (DNA): TGTGCCAGCAGCTTAGGGGCTAGCGGGGAAAATGAGCAGTTCTTC. It specifies CASSLGASGENEQFF.

This chain uses TRBV18 with TRBJ2-5; 9 bases match TRBD1. CDR3 length: 14 amino acids. After removal of 3 bases from V and 5 bases from J, the junction contained 4 bases not matched to a gene. Germline CDR1 and CDR2: KGHSH and LQKENI. CDR3: CASSPLDRGETQYF. DNA for the CDR3: TGTGCCAGCTCACCCCTTGACAGGGGGGAGACCCAGTACTTC.

This clone was seen a single time. The V call is TRBV18, the J call TRBJ2-2, with D possibly matching TRBD1 (5 bases). CDR3 length: 14 residues. Germline V lookup: CDR1 KGHSH, CDR2 LQKENI. The ends were cut back, 2 bases at V and 5 bases at J, with 9 bases in the middle. The chain's CDR3 is CASSPVYRTGELFF. DNA for the CDR3: TGTGCCAGCTCACCAGTATACAGGACCGGGGAGCTGTTTTTT.

V gene TRBV19 combines with J gene TRBJ1-5, with D possibly TRBD1 on 6 matching bases. The CDR3 has 17 residues. Germline CDR1 LNHDA, CDR2 SQIVND (reference sequence). The V end lost 1 base, the J end lost 0 bases, and 13 bases lay between the germline ends. This CDR3 is CASSIGQEIYSNQPQHF. The CDR3 coding sequence is TGTGCCAGTAGTATAGGACAGGAGATCTATAGCAATCAGCCCCAGCATTTT.

The rearrangement links TRBV4-3 to TRBJ1-4; D uncertain. Trimming cost V 6 bases and J 5 bases, with 13 bases left between them. Germline CDR1 reads LGHNA; CDR2 reads YSLEER. The CDR3 consists of 14 residues. CDR3 sequence (DNA): TGCGCCAGCAGTCGGACTGTAATAAATGAAAAACTGTTTTTT. Protein sequence: CASSRTVINEKLFF.

The rearrangement uses TRBV9 and TRBJ2-2; D is unresolved. Per germline, CDR1 SGDLS and CDR2 YYNGEE. CDR3 size: 19 residues. V dropped 0 bases and J dropped 0 bases, with 18 bases sitting between them. CDR3 coding DNA: TGTGCCAGCAGCGTAGCCGCCCGAACCCGGTTCGCGAACACCGGGGAGCTGTTTTTT. Translating it yields CASSVAARTRFANTGELFF.

The V call is TRBV27, the J call TRBJ2-3, with TRBD2 matching 7 bases. The CDR3 loop spans 14 amino acids. Unmatched junction bases numbered 6, after V lost 6 bases and J lost 3 bases. In germline, CDR1 is MNHEY, CDR2 SMNVEV (reference sequence). Here the CDR3 reads CASSRSGVTDTQYF. DNA of the CDR3: TGTGCCAGCAGCAGGAGCGGGGTAACAGATACGCAGTATTTT.

The CDR3 region is CASSKTGVDTQYF. The CDR3 DNA is TGTGCCAGTAGTAAGACAGGGGTGGATACGCAGTATTTT. The V call is TRBV19, the J call TRBJ2-3, with 8 nucleotides matching TRBD1. The CDR3 runs 13 residues. Trimming took 4 bases from V and 6 from J; bases not matched to a gene: 3. Germline CDR1 and CDR2: LNHDA and SQIVND (reference sequence).

This chain joins TRBV27 and TRBJ1-2; the match to TRBD1 covers 9 bases. The CDR3 runs to 15 residues. V trimming: 7 bases; J trimming: 2 bases; junction bases outside the gene matches: 8. Germline assignment: CDR1 MNHEY and CDR2 SMNVEV (reference sequence). The CDR3 DNA reads TGTGCCAGCACCGGGACAGGGTCGGAGAACTATGGCTACACCTTC. It encodes CASTGTGSENYGYTF.

The rearrangement links TRBV27 to TRBJ1-6, with 9 bases matching TRBD1. The CDR3 covers 17 residues. The germline V gene has CDR1 MNHEY and CDR2 SMNVEV (reference sequence). Trimming at V came to 2 bases and at J to 7 bases, leaving 9 bases not matched to a gene. This CDR3 is CASSLITGTGFNSPLHF. The CDR3 DNA reads as TGTGCCAGCAGTTTAATCACCGGGACAGGGTTCAATTCACCCCTCCACTTT.